This T cell receptor beta chain was retrieved from a study of blood T cell repertoires in COVID-19. This clone occurred once. Data came from immunoSEQ multiplex PCR; TCRdb stores just in-frame clones and leaves some out. The data contain 40,000 or so clones, about 90% of them singletons. The ends lost 2 bases at V and 4 bases at J; junction bases unmatched: 9. Germline values: CDR1 SGHRS, CDR2 YFSETQ. The CDR3 totals 17 residues. The receptor's source is a man aged 55 to 70 with active or convalescent COVID-19. The V and J genes are TRBV5-1 and TRBJ2-5, with 12 positions matching TRBD2. The source material was peripheral blood. The CDR3 spells CASSLLAGLAGIETQYF. The CDR3 DNA sequence: TGCGCCAGCAGCTTACTCGCTGGACTAGCGGGAATAGAGACCCAGTACTTC.